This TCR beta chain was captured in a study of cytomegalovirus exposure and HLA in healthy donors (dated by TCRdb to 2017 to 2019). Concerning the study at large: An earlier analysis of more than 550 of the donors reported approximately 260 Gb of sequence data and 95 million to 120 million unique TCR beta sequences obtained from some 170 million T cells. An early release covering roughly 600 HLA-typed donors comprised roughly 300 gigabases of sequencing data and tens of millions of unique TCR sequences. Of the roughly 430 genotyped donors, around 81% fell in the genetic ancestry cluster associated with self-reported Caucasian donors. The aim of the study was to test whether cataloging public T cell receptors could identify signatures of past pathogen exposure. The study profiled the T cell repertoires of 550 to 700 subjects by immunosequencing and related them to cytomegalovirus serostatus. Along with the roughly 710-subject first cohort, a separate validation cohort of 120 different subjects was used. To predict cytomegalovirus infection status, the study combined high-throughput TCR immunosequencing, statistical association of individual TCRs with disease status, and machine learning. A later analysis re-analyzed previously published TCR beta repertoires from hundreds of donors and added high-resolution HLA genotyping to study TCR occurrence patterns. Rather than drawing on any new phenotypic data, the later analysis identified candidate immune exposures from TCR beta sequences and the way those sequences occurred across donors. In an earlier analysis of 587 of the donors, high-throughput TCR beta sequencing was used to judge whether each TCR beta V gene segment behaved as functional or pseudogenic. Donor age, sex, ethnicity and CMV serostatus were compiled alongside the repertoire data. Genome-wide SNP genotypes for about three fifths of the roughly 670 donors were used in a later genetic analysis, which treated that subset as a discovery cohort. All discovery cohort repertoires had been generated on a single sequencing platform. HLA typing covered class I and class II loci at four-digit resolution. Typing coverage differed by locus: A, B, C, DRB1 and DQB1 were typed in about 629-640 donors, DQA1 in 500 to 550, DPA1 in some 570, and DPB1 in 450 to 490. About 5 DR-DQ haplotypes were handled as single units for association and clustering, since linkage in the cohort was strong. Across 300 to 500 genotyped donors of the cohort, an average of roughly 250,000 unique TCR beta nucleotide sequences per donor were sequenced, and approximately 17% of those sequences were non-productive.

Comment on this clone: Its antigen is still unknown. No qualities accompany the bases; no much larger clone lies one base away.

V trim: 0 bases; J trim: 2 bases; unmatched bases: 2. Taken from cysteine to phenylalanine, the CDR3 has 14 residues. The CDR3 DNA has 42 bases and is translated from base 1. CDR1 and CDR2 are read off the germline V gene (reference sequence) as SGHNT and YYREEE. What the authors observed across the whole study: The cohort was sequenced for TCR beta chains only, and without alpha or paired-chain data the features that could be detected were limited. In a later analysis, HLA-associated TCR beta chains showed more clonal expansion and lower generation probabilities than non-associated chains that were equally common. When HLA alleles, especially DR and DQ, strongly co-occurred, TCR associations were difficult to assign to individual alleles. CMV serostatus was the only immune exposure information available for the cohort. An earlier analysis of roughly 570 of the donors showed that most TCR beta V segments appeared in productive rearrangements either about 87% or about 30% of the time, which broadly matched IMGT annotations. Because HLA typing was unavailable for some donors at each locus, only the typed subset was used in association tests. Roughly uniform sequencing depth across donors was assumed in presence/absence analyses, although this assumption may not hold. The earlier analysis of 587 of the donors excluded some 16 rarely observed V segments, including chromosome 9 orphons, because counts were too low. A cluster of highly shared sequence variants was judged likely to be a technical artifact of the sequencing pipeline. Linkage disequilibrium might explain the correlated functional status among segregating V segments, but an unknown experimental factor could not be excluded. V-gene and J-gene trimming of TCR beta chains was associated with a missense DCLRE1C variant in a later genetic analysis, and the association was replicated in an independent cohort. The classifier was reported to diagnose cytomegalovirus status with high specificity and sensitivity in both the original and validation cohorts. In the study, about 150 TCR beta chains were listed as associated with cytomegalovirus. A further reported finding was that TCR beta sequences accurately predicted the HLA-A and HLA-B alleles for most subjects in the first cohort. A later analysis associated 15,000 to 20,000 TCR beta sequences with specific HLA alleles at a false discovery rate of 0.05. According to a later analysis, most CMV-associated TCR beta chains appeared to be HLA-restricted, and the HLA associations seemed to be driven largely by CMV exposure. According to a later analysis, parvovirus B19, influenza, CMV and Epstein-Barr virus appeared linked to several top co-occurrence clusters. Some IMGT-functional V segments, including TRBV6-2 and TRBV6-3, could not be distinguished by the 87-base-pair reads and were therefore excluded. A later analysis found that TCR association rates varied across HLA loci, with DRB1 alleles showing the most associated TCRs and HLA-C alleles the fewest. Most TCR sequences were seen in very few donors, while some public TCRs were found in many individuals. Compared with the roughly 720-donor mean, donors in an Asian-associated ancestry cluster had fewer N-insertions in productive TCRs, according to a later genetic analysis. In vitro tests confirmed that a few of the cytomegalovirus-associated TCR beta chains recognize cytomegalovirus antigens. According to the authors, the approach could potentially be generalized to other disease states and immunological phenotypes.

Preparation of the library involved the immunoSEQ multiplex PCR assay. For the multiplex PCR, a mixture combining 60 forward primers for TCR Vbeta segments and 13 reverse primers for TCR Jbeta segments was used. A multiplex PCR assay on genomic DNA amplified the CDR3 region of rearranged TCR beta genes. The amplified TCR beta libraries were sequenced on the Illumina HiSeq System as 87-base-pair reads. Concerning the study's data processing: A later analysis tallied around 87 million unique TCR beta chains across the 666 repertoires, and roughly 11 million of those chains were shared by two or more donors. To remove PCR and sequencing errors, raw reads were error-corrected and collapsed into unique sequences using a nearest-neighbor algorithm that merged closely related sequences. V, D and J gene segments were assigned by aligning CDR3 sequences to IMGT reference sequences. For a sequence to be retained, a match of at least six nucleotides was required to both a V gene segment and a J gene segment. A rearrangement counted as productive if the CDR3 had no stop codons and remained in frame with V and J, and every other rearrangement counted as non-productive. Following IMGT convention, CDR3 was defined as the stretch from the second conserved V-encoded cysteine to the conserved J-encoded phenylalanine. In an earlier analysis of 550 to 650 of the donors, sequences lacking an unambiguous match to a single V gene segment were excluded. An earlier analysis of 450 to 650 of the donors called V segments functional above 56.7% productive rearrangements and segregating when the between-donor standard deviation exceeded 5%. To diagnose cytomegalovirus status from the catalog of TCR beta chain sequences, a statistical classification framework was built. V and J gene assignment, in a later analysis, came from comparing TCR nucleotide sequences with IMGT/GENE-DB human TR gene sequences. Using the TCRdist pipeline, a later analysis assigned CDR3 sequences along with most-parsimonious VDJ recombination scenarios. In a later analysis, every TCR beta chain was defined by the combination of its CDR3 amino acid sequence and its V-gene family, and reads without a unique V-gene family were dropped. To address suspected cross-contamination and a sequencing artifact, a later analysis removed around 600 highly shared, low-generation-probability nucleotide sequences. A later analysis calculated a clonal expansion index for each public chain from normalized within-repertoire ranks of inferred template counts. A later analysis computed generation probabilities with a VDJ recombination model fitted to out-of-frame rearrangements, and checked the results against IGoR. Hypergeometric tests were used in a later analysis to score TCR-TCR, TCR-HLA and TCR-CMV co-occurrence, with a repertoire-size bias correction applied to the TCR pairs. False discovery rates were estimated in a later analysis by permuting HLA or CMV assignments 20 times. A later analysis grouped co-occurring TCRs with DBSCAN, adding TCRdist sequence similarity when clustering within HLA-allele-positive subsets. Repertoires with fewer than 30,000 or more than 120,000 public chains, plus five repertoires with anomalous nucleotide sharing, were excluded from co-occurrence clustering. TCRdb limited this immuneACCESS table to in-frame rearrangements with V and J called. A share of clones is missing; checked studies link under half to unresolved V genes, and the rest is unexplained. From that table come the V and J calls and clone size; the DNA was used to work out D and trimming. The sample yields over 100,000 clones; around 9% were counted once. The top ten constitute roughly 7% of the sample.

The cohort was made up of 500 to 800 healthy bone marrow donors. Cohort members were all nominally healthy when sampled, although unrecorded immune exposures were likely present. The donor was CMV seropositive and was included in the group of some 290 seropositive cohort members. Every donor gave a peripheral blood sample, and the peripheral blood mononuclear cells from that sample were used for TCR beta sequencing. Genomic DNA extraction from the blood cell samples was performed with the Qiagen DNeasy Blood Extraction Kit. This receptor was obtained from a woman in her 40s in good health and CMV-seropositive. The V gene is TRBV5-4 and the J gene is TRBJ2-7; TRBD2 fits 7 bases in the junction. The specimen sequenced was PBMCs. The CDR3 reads CASSLGGGPYEQYF. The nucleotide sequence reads TGTGCCAGCAGCTTGGGGGGGGGTCCCTACGAGCAGTACTTC.